This entry concerns a single TCR beta chain. Its target is unknown. The V end lost 0 bases, the J end lost 4 bases, and 11 bases lay between the germline ends. Germline-derived CDR1 and CDR2 are SGHKS and YYEKEE (reference sequence). The CDR3 covers 15 residues. The data stem from a study of blood T cells in healthy people across ages. Study-wide results and caveats: Measured against age, TCR beta diversity per million T cells decreased in a roughly linear manner.

For the second PCR, which ran for 7 to 11 cycles, a sample-barcoded 5' primer and a J-beta primer mix were used. Through a template-switch adaptor with 12 random nucleotides, each cDNA molecule received a tag. TCRdb processed the 5' RACE reads anew with MiXCR; each CDR3 protein has one entry. The table includes 1.2 million to 1.5 million distinct CDR3 sequences, roughly 40% detected once. The TCR originated in a woman younger than 30 in good health. The source material was blood. The V and J genes are TRBV5-5 and TRBJ2-1, with D possibly matching TRBD1 (5 bases). CDR3 region: CASSLEYRGYNEQFF. The CDR3 coding sequence is TGTGCCAGCAGCTTGGAATATAGGGGTTACAATGAGCAGTTCTTC. The whole variable domain, filled in from reference TRBV5-5 and TRBJ2-1, reads DAGVTQSPTHLIKTRGQQVTLRCSPISGHKSVSWYQQVLGQGPQFIFQYYEKEERGRGNFPDRFSARQFPNYSSELNVNALLLGDSALYLCASSLEYRGYNEQFFGPGTRLTVL.